This T cell receptor beta chain was obtained from a study of shared clonotypes between healthy human individuals (dated by TCRdb to between 2020 and 2021). With respect to the entire study: The cohort comprised a couple of women and a few men aged 18 to 49 years. Per donor, three plates each were used for CD4 naive and CD4 memory, two for CD8 naive, and one for CD8 memory. To estimate repertoire size and how much clonotype sharing occurs between individuals, the study deeply sequenced the blood TCR repertoires of five healthy adults. Different laboratories and diverse techniques were used to prepare libraries and sequence TCR repertoires, to increase sequencing depth and limit assay-specific biases. Each donor's leukapheresis produced roughly between roughly 0.94 and 9.5 billion PBMCs. Results and caveats for the whole study, not just this receptor: Rarefaction of sorted-subset datasets indicated incomplete sequencing despite the large sequencing depth. Pairwise subsampling led to the expectation that sequencing depth would affect the degree of clonotype sharing among donors. Compared with non-shared clonotypes, clonotypes shared by all four sorted-subset donors had higher generation probabilities. Sharing across several donors was observed for 4.5% to 6.5% of naive CD4, under 4% of naive CD8, 2% to 2.5% of memory CD4, and around 0.42% of memory CD8 clonotypes. Naive subsets generally had larger estimated clonotype richness than memory subsets did. The genetic and exposure-history diversity represented was limited by the small number of donors. Sampling was restricted to blood, and TCR repertoires in tissue are likely to differ from TCR repertoires in blood.

The germline V gene (reference sequence) yields MNHNY for CDR1 and SVGAGI for CDR2. CDR3 length: 12 amino acids, cysteine to phenylalanine. Only CDR3 DNA remains: 36 bases, in frame from the first base. Trimming costs V 8 bases and J 5 bases, and their ends lie 12 bases apart. A word on this clone: The target of this receptor is not known. Nothing much larger sits one base from this clone, and base qualities are not available.

Using the deep immunoSEQ assay, TCR CDR3 regions were amplified from genomic DNA by multiplex PCR. Extracted genomic DNA from each cell subset was spread evenly across all wells of several immunoSEQ 96-well plates, with each plate serving as a replicate. For sorted subsets, approximately 210 ng genomic DNA, equal to some 30,000 T cell genomes, was loaded into each replicate PCR. The purified libraries were quantified using a Qubit 3.0 fluorometer, sized with a Bioanalyzer 2100, and then quantified again using the KAPA Library Quantification kit. A separate single-read 150-cycle Illumina NextSeq 550 flow cell was used to sequence each immunoSEQ 96-well plate. Under the source paper's analysis protocol: Because the immunoSEQ output included only junctional sequences and no quality scores, the filtering could not be the same as the filtering used for full-length reads. Sequences were annotated with PyIR, a Python wrapper for IgBLAST v1.9, and V/J genes and CDR3 were assigned using IMGT germline references. Any read was removed if the V/J assignment was weak (E-value above 1e-6), the CDR3 was missing, or the read contained stop codons, out-of-frame junctions, or ambiguous translated residues. A V3J clonotype was defined by an identical inferred V gene, J gene, and CDR3 amino acid sequence. To compute the percentage overlap between repertoires, the number of shared unique clonotypes was divided by the size of the smaller repertoire. Richness of each repertoire was evaluated using RTK rarefaction, the Chao1 estimator, and Recon v2.1 estimates of unobserved clonotypes. Generation probabilities were computed with OLGA for all TCRbeta clonotypes obtained by the gDNA method from several donors. The source is immuneACCESS, and TCRdb retained only in-frame sequences with V and J called. Part of the clones is not carried over; for the studies checked, unresolved V genes explain less than half of this, and the remainder is unexplained. V and J calls and clone size are as listed in that table; D and trimming were resolved from the DNA. The sample contains roughly 2.1 million clones, about 92% of them found a single time. The biggest ten clones account for 1.5% to 2% of the sample.

CD8 naive samples were CD45RO-negative cells positively selected for CCR7, giving a CD45RA+CCR7+ population that excluded TemRA cells. The donors were healthy, HIV-negative adults who had no recently reported acute infections or vaccinations. Every donor was a Caucasian adult living in Nashville, Tennessee, USA. Blood was obtained by leukapheresis, after which PBMCs were separated by Ficoll-Histopaque density gradient centrifugation and cryopreserved in liquid nitrogen vapor phase. Analytical flow cytometry was used to check the purity and quantity of every magnetically sorted T cell population. Each sorted fraction had its genomic DNA isolated and then quantified by UV absorbance on a Nanodrop 2000c.

The source of this sequence is a man aged 18 to 30 in good health. Some clones in this sample may be carry-over from other donors' samples. Input material: naive CD8+ T cells from PBMCs. What the cell subset or site label conveys for this sample: CD45RA+CCR7+. The chain links TRBV6-6 with TRBJ2-5; the D gene assignment is ambiguous. The nucleotides read TGTGCCAGCTTTAATGGTCTGGAGACCCAGTACTTC. Its product reads: CASFNGLETQYF.